Reported below is one T cell receptor (beta chain). Germline V CDR1 and CDR2: ENHRY, SYGVKD. This CDR3 region has 13 residues. The germline V and J ends were trimmed by 6 bases and 1 base, with 8 bases remaining between them. The sample is drawn from a study of identical twins. MiXCR, applied by TCRdb to the 5' RACE reads, yields one record per CDR3 protein. The sample shows 430,000 or so distinct CDR3 sequences, roughly 26% of them seen only once. These data were likewise used in another study, on T cells expressing NK-cell markers. This second study says: Researchers got TCR beta repertoires out of sorted CD3+CD56+NKG2C+, CD3+CD56+NKG2C- and CD3+CD56-NKG2C+ T cells. The contribution of dominant NKG2C+ clonotypes to CD8+ T cells in roughly six donors was roughly 1.0-7.5%. A few donors likewise had their CD3+CD56-NKG2C+ fraction led by these clonotypes.

The TCR comes from a young woman in good health. The rearrangement links TRBV10-3 to TRBJ2-3; D remains unclear. The material sequenced was CD4+ T cells sorted from blood. In nucleotides, the CDR3 is TGTGCCATCAGCGCAGGCGGCACAGATACGCAGTATTTT. Protein sequence: CAISAGGTDTQYF.